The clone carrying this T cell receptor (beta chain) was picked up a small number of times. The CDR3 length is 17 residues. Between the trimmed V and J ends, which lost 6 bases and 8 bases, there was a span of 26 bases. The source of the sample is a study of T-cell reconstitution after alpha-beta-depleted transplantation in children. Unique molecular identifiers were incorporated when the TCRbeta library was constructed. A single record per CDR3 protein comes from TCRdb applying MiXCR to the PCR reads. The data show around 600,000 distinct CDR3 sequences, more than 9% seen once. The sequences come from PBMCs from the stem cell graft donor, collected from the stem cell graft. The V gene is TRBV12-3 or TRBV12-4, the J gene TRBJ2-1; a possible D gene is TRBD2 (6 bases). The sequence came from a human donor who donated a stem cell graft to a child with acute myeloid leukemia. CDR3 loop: CASSRLGSGALRYEQFF. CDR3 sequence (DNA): TGTGCCAGCAGCCGATTAGGGTCGGGAGCCCTTAGGTATGAGCAGTTCTTC.